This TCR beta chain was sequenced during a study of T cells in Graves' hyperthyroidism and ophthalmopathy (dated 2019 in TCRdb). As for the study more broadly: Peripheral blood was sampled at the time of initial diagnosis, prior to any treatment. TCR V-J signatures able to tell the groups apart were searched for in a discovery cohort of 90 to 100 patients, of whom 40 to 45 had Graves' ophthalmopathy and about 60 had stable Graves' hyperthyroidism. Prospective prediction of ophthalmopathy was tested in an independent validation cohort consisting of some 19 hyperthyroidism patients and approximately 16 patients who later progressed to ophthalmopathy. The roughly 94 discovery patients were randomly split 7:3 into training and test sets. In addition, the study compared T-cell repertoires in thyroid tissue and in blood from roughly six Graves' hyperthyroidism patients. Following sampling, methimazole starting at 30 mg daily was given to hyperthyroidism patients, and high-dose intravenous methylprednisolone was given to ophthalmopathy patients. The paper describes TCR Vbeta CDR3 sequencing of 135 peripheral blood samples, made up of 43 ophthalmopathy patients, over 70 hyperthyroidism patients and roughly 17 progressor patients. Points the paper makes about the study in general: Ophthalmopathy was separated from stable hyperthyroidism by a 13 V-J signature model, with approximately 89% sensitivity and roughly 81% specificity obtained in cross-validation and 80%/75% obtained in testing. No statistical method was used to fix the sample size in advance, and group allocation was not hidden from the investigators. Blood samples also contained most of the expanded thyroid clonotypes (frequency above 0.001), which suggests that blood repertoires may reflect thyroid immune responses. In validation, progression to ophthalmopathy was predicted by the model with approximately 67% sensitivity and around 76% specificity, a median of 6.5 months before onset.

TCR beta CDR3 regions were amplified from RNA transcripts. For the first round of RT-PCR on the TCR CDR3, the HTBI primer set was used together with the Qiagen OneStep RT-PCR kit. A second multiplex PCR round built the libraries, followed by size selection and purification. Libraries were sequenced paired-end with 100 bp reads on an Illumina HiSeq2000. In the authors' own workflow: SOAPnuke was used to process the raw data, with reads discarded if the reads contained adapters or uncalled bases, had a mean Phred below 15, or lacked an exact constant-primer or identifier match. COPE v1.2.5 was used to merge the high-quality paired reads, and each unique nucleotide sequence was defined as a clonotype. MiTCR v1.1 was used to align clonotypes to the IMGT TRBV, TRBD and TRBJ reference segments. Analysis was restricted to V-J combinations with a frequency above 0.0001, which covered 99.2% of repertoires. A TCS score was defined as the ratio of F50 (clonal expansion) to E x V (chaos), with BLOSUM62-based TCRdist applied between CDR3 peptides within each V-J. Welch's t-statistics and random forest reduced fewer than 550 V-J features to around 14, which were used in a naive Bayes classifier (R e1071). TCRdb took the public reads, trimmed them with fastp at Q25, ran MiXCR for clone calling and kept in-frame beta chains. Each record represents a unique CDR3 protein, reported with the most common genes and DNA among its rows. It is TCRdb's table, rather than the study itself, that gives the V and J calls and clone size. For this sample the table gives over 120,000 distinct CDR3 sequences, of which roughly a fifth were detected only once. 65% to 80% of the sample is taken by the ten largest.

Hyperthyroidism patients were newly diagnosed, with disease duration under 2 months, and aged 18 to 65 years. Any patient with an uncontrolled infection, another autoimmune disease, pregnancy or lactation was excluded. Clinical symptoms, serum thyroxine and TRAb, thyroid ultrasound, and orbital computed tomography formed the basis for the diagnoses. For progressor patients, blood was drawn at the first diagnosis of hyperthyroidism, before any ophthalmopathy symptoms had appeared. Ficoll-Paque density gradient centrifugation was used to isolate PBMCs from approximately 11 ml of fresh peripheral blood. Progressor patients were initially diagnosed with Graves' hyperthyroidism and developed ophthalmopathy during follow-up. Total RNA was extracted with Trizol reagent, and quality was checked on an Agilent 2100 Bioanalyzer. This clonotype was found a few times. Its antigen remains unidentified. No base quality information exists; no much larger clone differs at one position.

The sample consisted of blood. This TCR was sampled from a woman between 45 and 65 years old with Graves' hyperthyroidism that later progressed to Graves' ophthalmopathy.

The DNA sequence is given as TGTGCCAGCAGCCGGGGGGGGGGGTCGTGGAACGAGCAGTACTTC. The resulting protein is CASSRGGGSWNEQYF. Recombination linked TRBV7-2 to TRBJ2-7, with 8 junctional bases fitting TRBD2. The CDR3 holds 15 amino acids from the cysteine to the phenylalanine. Of the read, only the CDR3 DNA is kept; its 45 bases are in frame from base 1. The germline V gene gives CDR1 as SGHTA and CDR2 as FQGNSA. V is trimmed back by 5 bases and J by 5 bases, and the junction contains 11 bases that no gene match accounts for. With the rest looked up from the reference TRBV7-2 and TRBJ2-7 genes rather than sequenced, the full variable domain is GAGVSQSPSNKVTEKGKDVELRCDPISGHTALYWYRQSLGQGLEFLIYFQGNSAPDKSGLPSDRFSAERTGGSVSTLTIQRTQQEDSAVYLCASSRGGGSWNEQYFGPGTRLTVT.